This T cell receptor beta chain is drawn from a study of cytomegalovirus exposure and HLA in healthy donors. At the level of the study: Samples from HLA-typed donors yielded approximately 80 million unique TCRs in an early data release. Study-level points and caveats: CMV serostatus was the sole immune exposure data available.

Primers included in the PCR were 60 Vbeta and 13 Jbeta primers. Clones were sequenced by immunoSEQ multiplex PCR, and TCRdb holds only the in-frame ones, with some missing. The table records roughly 88,000 clones, 69% of them present only once. With respect to this clone: Its antigen is as yet unknown.

There are 16 residues in the CDR3. J gave up 1 base and V 4 bases, and 6 bases lay outside the gene matches. Per the germline V gene, CDR1 is MDHEN and CDR2 is SYDVKM. This chain connects TRBV28 to TRBJ2-3, with 9 bases aligning to TRBD2. This sequence originates from a man aged 50-60 years in good health and CMV-seronegative. Sequencing input: PBMCs. CDR3 nucleotide sequence: TGTGCCAGCAGTTCCCCTGCTAGCGGGGGCACAGATACGCAGTATTTT. Translated, it gives CASSSPASGGTDTQYF.